This TCR beta chain was retrieved from a study of blood T cell repertoires in COVID-19. Study information: Material from acute and convalescent COVID-19 was sourced from the United States, Italy and Spain.

In the authors' methods: Amplification with reference gene primers provided the estimates of nucleated cell counts. The method was immunoSEQ multiplex PCR; TCRdb's version includes in-frame clones alone and lacks a portion of them. Clone size and V and J calls were adopted from that table, with D and trimming inferred from the DNA. The sample includes 250,000 to 350,000 clones, just over 85% seen only once; the top ten take under 11%. From germline, CDR1 is LNHDA and CDR2 SQIVND (reference sequence). Trimming stripped 6 bases from V and 0 bases from J, with 15 bases between. This CDR3 has 16 residues. Enrollees, about 18 to 95 years old, lived in approximately 25 US areas. Cohort 3 recovered donors had two negative PCRs, clearance, or symptom resolution.

This TCR derives from a woman aged 18-29 years who had recovered from COVID-19. This chain joins TRBV19 and TRBJ1-3, with a weak D call TRBD1 (5 bases). Sample: PBMCs or T cells enriched from blood (not recorded which). CDR3 nucleotides: TGTGCCAGTAGGGAACCGACAGTTAGCTCTGGAAACACCATATATTTT. Translating it yields CASREPTVSSGNTIYF. The variable domain in full, with the rest retrieved from reference TRBV19 and TRBJ1-3, is DGGITQSPKYLFRKEGQNVTLSCEQNLNHDAMYWYRQDPGQGLRLIYYSQIVNDFQKGDIAEGYSVSREKKESFPLTVTSAQKNPTAFYLCASREPTVSSGNTIYFGEGSWLTVV.